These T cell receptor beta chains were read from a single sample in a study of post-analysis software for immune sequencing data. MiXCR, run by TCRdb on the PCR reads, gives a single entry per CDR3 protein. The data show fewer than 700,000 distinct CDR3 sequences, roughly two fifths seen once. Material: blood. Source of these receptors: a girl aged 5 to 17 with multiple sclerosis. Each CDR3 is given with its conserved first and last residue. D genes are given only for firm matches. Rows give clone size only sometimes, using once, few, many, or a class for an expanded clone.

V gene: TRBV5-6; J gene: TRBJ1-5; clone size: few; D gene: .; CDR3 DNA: TGTGCCAGCAGCTGGAGTAATAGCAATCAGCCCCAGCATTTT; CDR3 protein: CASSWSNSNQPQHF
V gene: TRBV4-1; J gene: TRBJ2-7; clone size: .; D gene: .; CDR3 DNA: TGCGCCAGCAGCCAGCAGGGTTGGGGGGAGCAGTACTTC; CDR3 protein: CASSQQGWGEQYF
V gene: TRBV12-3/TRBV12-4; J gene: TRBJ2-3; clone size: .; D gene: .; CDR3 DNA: TGCGCCAGCAGTTTTTTATCGAGGGGGGGAACAGCAGATACGCAGTATTTT; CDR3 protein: CASSFLSRGGTADTQYF
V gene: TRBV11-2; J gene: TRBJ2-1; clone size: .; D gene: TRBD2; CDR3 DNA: TGTGCCAGCAGCTCGTTAGCGGGAGGGGTCCCCAATGAGCAGTTCTTC; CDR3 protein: CASSSLAGGVPNEQFF
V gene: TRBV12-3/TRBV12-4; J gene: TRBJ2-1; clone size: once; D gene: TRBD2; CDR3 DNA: TGTGCCAGCAGTTCCCTAGGAGCGGGAGGGCCTAATGAGCAGTTCTTC; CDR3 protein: CASSSLGAGGPNEQFF
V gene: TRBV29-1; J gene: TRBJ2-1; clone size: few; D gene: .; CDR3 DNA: TGCAGCGTTGAGGAGACAGCCTACAATGAGCAGTTCTTC; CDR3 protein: CSVEETAYNEQFF
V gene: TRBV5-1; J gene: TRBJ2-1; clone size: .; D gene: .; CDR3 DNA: TGCGCCAGCAGCCCCCAGGGTAACAATGAGCAGTTCTTC; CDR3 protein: CASSPQGNNEQFF
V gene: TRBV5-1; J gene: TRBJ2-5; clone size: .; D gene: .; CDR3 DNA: TGCGCCAGCAGCTTTGGCGGTTTACGAATGTACCAAGAGACCCAGTACTTC; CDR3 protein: CASSFGGLRMYQETQYF
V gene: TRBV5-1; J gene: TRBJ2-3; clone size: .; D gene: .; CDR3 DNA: TGCGCCGGCAGCTTGGCAGAAGGGGATACGCAGTATTTT; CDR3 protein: CAGSLAEGDTQYF
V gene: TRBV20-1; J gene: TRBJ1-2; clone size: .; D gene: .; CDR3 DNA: TGCAGTGCTAGAGATTCCGGGTCCCATGGCTACACCTTC; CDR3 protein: CSARDSGSHGYTF
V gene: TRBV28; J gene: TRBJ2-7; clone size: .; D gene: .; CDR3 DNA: TGTGCCAGCAGTCTACTTCAGGGTAGCGACGAGCAGTACTTC; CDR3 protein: CASSLLQGSDEQYF
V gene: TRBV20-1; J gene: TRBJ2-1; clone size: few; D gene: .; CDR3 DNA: TGCAGTGCCTTTTTGGACGGGAGCGATGAGCAGTTCTTC; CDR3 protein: CSAFLDGSDEQFF
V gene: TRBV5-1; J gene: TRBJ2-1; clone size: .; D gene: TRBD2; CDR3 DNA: TGCGCCAGCAGCGTCGGGGGGGGTGCGAATGAGCAGTTCTTC; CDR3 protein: CASSVGGGANEQFF
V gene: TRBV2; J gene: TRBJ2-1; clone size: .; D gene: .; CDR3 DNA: TGTGCCAGCAGTGAACGTGGCGCTTCGCAGTTCTTC; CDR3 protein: CASSERGASQFF
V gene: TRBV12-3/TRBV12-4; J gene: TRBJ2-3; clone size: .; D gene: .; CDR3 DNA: TGTGCCAGCAGTTTTAGTCCCACAGATACGCAGTATTTT; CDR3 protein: CASSFSPTDTQYF
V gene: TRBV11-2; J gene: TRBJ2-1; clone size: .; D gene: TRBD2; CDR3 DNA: TGTGCCAGCAGCTTAGTGGGCGGGAGGGCCAGGGAGCAGTTCTTC; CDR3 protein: CASSLVGGRAREQFF
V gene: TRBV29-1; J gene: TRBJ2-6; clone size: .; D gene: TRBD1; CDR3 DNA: TGCAGCGTTGAAGATTCAGGGACAGGGAAGACTGGGGCCAACGTCCTGACTTTC; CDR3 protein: CSVEDSGTGKTGANVLTF
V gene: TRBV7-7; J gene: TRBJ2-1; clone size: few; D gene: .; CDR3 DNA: TGTGCTAGCAGCTTAGGGGGTCTAGCGGACAATGAGCAGTTCTTC; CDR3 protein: CASSLGGLADNEQFF
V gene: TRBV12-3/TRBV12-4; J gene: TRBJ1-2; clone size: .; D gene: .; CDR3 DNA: TGTGCCAGCAGTCCCGGGCAGGAAGGCTACACCTTC; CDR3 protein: CASSPGQEGYTF
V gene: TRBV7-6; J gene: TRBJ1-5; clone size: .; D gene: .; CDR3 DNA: TGTGCCAGCAGCTTAGGGACATGGGATAGCAATCAGCCCCAGCATTTT; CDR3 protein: CASSLGTWDSNQPQHF
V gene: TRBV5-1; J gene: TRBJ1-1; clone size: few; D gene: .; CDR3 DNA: TGCGCCAGCAGCTTTCGGCAGGGGATGAACACTGAAGCTTTCTTT; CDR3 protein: CASSFRQGMNTEAFF
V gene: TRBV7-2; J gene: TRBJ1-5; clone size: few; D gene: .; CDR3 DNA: TGTGCCAGCAGCTTATATTTCGGCCAGCCCCAGCATTTT; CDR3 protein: CASSLYFGQPQHF
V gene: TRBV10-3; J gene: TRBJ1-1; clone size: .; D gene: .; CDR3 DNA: TGTGCCATCAGTTCCATGCTCCAGCATGGGGTAGCTGAAGCTTTCTTT; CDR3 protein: CAISSMLQHGVAEAFF
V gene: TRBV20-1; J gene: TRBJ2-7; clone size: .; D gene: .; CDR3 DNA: TGCAGTGCTATCAAACGGACAAATGTCTACGAGCAGTACTTC; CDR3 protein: CSAIKRTNVYEQYF
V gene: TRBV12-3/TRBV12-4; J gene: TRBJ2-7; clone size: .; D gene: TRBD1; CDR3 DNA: TGTGCCAGCAGAACCGACAGGGGGCACGGCGAGCAGTACTTC; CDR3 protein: CASRTDRGHGEQYF
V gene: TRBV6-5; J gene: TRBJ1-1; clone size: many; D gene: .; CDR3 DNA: TGTGCCAGCAGTTACGGGGGCACTGAAGCTTTCTTT; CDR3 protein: CASSYGGTEAFF